Reported below is one T cell receptor beta chain. What it binds is unknown. The source of the sample is a study of OX40 agonist ivuxolimab in advanced cancers. Study as a whole: Dosing consisted of intravenous ivuxolimab at 0.01 to 10 mg/kg every 2 weeks. People who had prior anti-PD-1, anti-PD-L1 or anti-CTLA-4 therapy could take part, and around 39% had some. Notes on the study in general: In the 0.1-3.0 mg/kg groups, partial responders showed among the lowest expansion.

Drawing of blood for sampling happened at baseline, at cycle 4 day 1, and at cycle 7 day 1. The CDR3 covers 13 residues. CDR1 is SGDLS, CDR2 YYNGEE, per germline. V lost 0 bases, J lost 8 bases, and 6 bases lay in between. Sequenced by immunoSEQ multiplex PCR; TCRdb stores in-frame clones only, minus some. The repertoire has some 25,000 clones, more than 75% of them found once; the top ten carry roughly 33%. The clonotype comes from an adult with an advanced solid tumor such as melanoma, head and neck, liver or kidney cancer. This chain joins TRBV9 and TRBJ1-6; D unclear. Sequences were derived from CD4+ or CD8+ T cells sorted from blood, sampled in a trial of the OX40 agonist ivuxolimab. Here the CDR3 DNA reads TGTGCCAGCAGCGTAGGTATAGATTCACCCCTCCACTTT. This encodes CASSVGIDSPLHF. Complete variable domain (other parts from reference TRBV9 and TRBJ1-6): DSGVTQTPKHLITATGQRVTLRCSPRSGDLSVYWYQQSLDQGLQFLIQYYNGEERAKGNILERFSAQQFPDLHSELNLSSLELGDSALYFCASSVGIDSPLHFGNGTRLTVT.